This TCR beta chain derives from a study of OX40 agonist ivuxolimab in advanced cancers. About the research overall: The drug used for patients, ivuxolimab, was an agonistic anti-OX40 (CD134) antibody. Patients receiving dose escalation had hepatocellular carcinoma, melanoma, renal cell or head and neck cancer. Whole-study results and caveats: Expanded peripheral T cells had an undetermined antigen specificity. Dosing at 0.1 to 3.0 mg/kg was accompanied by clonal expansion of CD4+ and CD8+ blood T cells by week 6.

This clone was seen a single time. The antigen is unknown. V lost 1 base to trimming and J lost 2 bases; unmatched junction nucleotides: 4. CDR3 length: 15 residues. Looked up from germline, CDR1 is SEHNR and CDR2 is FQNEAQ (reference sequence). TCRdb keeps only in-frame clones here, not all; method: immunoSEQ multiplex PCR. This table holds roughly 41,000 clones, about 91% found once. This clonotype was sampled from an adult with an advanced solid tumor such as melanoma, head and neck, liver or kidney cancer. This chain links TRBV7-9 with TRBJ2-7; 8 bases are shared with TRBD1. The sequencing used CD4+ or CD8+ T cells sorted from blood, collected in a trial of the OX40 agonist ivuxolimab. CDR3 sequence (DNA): TGTGCCAGCAGCTTAGTGCAGGGGGCAACCTACGAGCAGTACTTC. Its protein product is CASSLVQGATYEQYF.